The present T cell receptor beta chain was sequenced within a study of blood T cell repertoires in COVID-19. Here immunoSEQ multiplex PCR was the method, and the copy in TCRdb shows in-frame clones only, minus some. Among roughly 190,000 clones listed, 75% to 95% were seen once. The V gene's germline CDR1 is SGDLS and CDR2 YYNGEE. The CDR3 extends over 15 amino acids. The ends were cut back, 4 bases at V and 1 base at J, with 14 bases in the middle. Specimen: peripheral blood. This TCR came from a man over 45 with acute or convalescent COVID-19. The chain uses TRBV9 and TRBJ1-1, with a tentative D call TRBD1 (5 bases). The CDR3 DNA reads as TGTGCCAGCAGCCCCCGAGTAGGGGAGAACACTGAAGCTTTCTTT. Translated, it gives CASSPRVGENTEAFF.